This T cell receptor (beta chain) was captured by sequencing in a study of blood T cell repertoires in COVID-19. Libraries were prepared by immunoSEQ multiplex PCR; TCRdb keeps only in-frame clonotypes and omits some of them. Of more than 300,000 clones detected, approximately 87% appear once; the ten largest clones hold about 6.9%. Input material: peripheral blood. The sequence derives from a woman aged 45-60 years with COVID-19, enrolled during active disease.

The CDR3 region is CASSRQGHSYEQYF. The CDR3 DNA is TGTGCCAGCAGTCGACAGGGTCACAGCTACGAGCAGTACTTC. This sequence joins TRBV27 and TRBJ2-7; 7 positions agree with TRBD1. The CDR3 runs 14 residues. V shed 5 bases, J shed 3 bases, and the junction held 7 bases outside the gene matches. Germline lookup yields CDR1 MNHEY and CDR2 SMNVEV (reference sequence).